The 6 T cell receptor beta chains below come from one sample, sequenced in a study of blood T cells in healthy people across ages. Sample-barcoded 5' priming and a J-beta primer mix drove a second PCR of about 7 to 11 cycles. Each CDR3 protein is one row after TCRdb ran MiXCR on the 5' RACE reads. The sample includes over 700,000 distinct CDR3 sequences, around half seen only once; the top ten take around 40%. Sequenced: blood. The source of these receptors is a man aged 80 or over in good health.

J is TRBJ2-1 and V is TRBV2; 11 bases line up with TRBD2. Unmatched junction bases numbered 7, after V lost 7 bases and J lost 5 bases. This CDR3 is built from 15 residues. The germline CDR1 and CDR2 sequences are SNHLY and FYNNEI. The CDR3 loop reads CASKQLAGVDNEQFF. The CDR3, as DNA: TGTGCCAGCAAACAACTAGCGGGAGTGGACAATGAGCAGTTCTTC.

The chain employs TRBV3-1 and TRBJ2-5; TRBD2 is a possible D gene (5 bases). The end of the DNA is better explained by TRBJ2-7, so the J call may be wrong. The CDR3 is 15 residues long. The V gene's germline CDR1 is LGHDT and CDR2 YNNKEL (reference sequence). The CDR3 spells CASSQDRRIAYEQYF. Written as DNA, the CDR3 is TGTGCCAGCAGCCAAGATAGGAGGATAGCCTACGAGCAGTACTTC.

This sequence joins TRBV20-1 and TRBJ2-2, with 11 bases matching TRBD2. The CDR3 sequence is 18 residues long. Germline assignment: CDR1 DFQATT and CDR2 SNEGSKA (reference sequence). The V segment lost 5 bases and the J segment 0 bases; nucleotides outside the gene matches: 11. The CDR3 loop is CSAPPTIAGGANTGELFF. CDR3 coding DNA: TGCAGTGCTCCACCGACGATAGCGGGAGGGGCGAACACCGGGGAGCTGTTTTTT.

This chain uses TRBV24-1 with TRBJ2-3; TRBD1 matches at 9 bases. Germline V gene sequence: CDR1 KGHDR, CDR2 SFDVKD. The CDR3 has 16 residues. V shed 2 bases, J shed 14 bases, and the junction held 16 bases outside the gene matches. For the CDR3, the DNA is TGTGCCACCAGTGATTGGACAGGGGAAGGACGCAGATACGCGTATTTT. Translation: CATSDWTGEGRRYAYF.

This clonotype was seen a single time. The chain has TRBV12-3 or TRBV12-4 and TRBJ2-5, with 9 bases that match TRBD1. Near its end, the DNA agrees better with TRBJ2-7, so the J call may be wrong. The CDR3 extends over 15 amino acids. CDR3: CASRAGTGIWYEQYF. DNA of the CDR3: TGTGCCAGCAGGGCCGGGACAGGGATTTGGTACGAGCAGTACTTC.

V is TRBV24-1 and J is TRBJ2-1, with 11 bases matching TRBD2. The CDR3 spans 16 residues. CDR1 and CDR2 from the germline V gene are KGHDR and SFDVKD. J gave up 6 bases and V 3 bases, and 6 bases lay outside the gene matches. The CDR3 coding sequence is TGTGCCACCAGTGATCCGACTAGCGGGGTGTCCAATGAGCAGTTCTTC. As protein: CATSDPTSGVSNEQFF.